The 12 T cell receptor beta chains listed next were all sequenced from one sample in a study of post-analysis software for immune sequencing data. Study-level results: In patients, TRBV5-6, TRBV5-1 and TRBV20-1 belonged to five or six TRBV segments found more frequently than in controls.

Unique molecular identifiers tagged the TCR beta cDNA libraries. Using its own MiXCR run on the PCR reads, TCRdb lists one record per CDR3 protein. The sample records 450,000 to 650,000 distinct CDR3 sequences, roughly 46% being singletons. These receptors have no identified antigens. Sequenced input: blood. These TCRs come from a girl between 5 and 17 years old with multiple sclerosis.

The gene calls are TRBV5-1 and TRBJ2-5, with D perhaps given as TRBD1 or TRBD2 (5 bases each). CDR3 length: 14 amino acids. V lost 4 bases and J 2 bases, leaving 12 bases between the germline ends. Per the germline V gene, CDR1 is SGHRS and CDR2 is YFSETQ. The CDR3 protein is CASSPEGIQETQYF. The CDR3, as DNA: TGCGCCAGCAGCCCCGAGGGGATTCAAGAGACCCAGTACTTC. The whole variable domain, remainder taken from reference TRBV5-1 and TRBJ2-5, is KAGVTQTPRYLIKTRGQQVTLSCSPISGHRSVSWYQQTPGQGLQFLFEYFSETQRNKGNFPGRFSGRQFSNSRSEMNVSTLELGDSALYLCASSPEGIQETQYFGPGTRLLVL.

The chain employs TRBV12-3 or TRBV12-4 and TRBJ2-1; 8 positions agree with TRBD2. V shed 5 bases, J shed 4 bases, and the junction held 10 bases outside the gene matches. CDR3 length equals 16 residues. The CDR3 spells CASSPSGRGNYNEQFF. CDR3 nucleotides: TGTGCCAGCAGTCCGTCCGGGAGGGGGAATTACAATGAGCAGTTCTTC.

This rearrangement joins TRBV5-1 to TRBJ2-7; D is unclear. The CDR3 length is 14 residues. Germline V gene sequence: CDR1 SGHRS, CDR2 YFSETQ. V lost 2 bases to trimming and J lost 1 base, with 10 bases between them. DNA for the CDR3: TGCGCCAGCAGCTTAACTAATCCTTCCTACGAGCAGTACTTC. Its translation is CASSLTNPSYEQYF.

This chain's CDR3 is CASSPRWRGAYDGANVLTF. The CDR3 DNA is TGCGCCAGCAGCCCCCGCTGGCGGGGTGCGTATGACGGGGCCAACGTCCTGACTTTC. The rearrangement links TRBV5-1 to TRBJ2-6; weak D call: TRBD2 (6 bases). The V gene lost 4 bases and the J gene lost 4 bases, with 24 bases spanning the gap. The CDR3 length is 19 residues. Germline V gene data show CDR1 as SGHRS and CDR2 as YFSETQ.

The V and J genes are TRBV10-2 and TRBJ1-1, with TRBD1 matching 8 bases. Germline trimming cut 6 bases from V and 7 bases from J; bases unmatched to any gene: 4. Germline CDR1 WSHSY, CDR2 SAAADI. The CDR3 is 12 amino acids. Here the CDR3 reads CASSRTGIEAFF. CDR3 nucleotides: TGCGCCAGCAGCCGGACAGGGATTGAAGCTTTCTTT.

The rearrangement links TRBV4-1 to TRBJ1-6; D call uncertain. Looked up from germline, CDR1 is MGHRA and CDR2 is YSYEKL. CDR3 length equals 13 residues. Trimming shortened V by 0 bases and J by 9 bases, and 6 bases separated the two germline ends. The CDR3 is CASSQDNGSPLHF. CDR3 DNA sequence: TGCGCCAGCAGCCAAGATAACGGTTCACCCCTCCACTTT.

J is TRBJ2-1 and V is TRBV12-3 or TRBV12-4; 15 bases fit TRBD2. The CDR3 contains 20 residues. The junction had 11 bases not matched to a gene; V was cut back by 3 bases and J by 2 bases. The CDR3 region is CASSFRGRGLAGGAYNEQFF. CDR3 nucleotide sequence: TGTGCCAGCAGTTTTAGGGGGCGGGGACTAGCGGGAGGTGCCTACAATGAGCAGTTCTTC.

The chain recombines TRBV6-5 with TRBJ2-5; D not resolved. The CDR3 consists of 15 residues. Trimming removed 2 bases at V and 1 base at J, with 11 bases between. The germline gives CDR1 MNHEY, CDR2 SVGAGI. The CDR3 protein is CASSYSRRPQETQYF. For the CDR3, the DNA is TGTGCCAGCAGTTACAGTCGGCGCCCCCAAGAGACCCAGTACTTC.

The rearrangement joins TRBV11-2 to TRBJ2-5, with D unresolved. The DNA matches TRBJ2-7 better at its end, which makes the J call doubtful. This CDR3 region has 15 residues. Germline lookup yields CDR1 SGHAT and CDR2 FQNNGV. The CDR3 bases are TGTGCCAGCAGTCGAACTGCGGCGGTGGTGGACGAGCAGTACTTC. Its protein product is CASSRTAAVVDEQYF.

The V and J genes are TRBV7-2 and TRBJ1-4; D is possibly TRBD1 (6 bases). V lost 4 bases to trimming and J lost 4 bases, with 13 bases between them. Germline CDR1 reads SGHTA; CDR2 reads FQGNSA. The CDR3 has 15 amino acids. The CDR3 coding sequence is TGTGCCAGCAGCTCCCAGGACAGCTTTAATGAAAAACTGTTTTTT. Its translation: CASSSQDSFNEKLFF.

This clonotype has just a few counts. The V and J genes are TRBV12-3 or TRBV12-4 and TRBJ1-4; D is unresolved. The CDR3 extends over 15 amino acids. Trimming removed 5 bases from V and 4 bases from J, with 14 bases in between. This chain's CDR3 is CASSTLSSINEKLFF. CDR3 nucleotides: TGTGCCAGCAGTACACTGTCCAGCATTAATGAAAAACTGTTTTTT.

The chain is built from TRBV12-3 or TRBV12-4 and TRBJ1-2; no clear D gene. Trimming left V 6 bases short and J 7 bases short, with 9 bases between. The CDR3 contains 11 residues. The chain's CDR3 is CASRAGGGYTF. The CDR3 DNA is TGTGCCAGCAGGGCCGGCGGTGGCTACACCTTC.